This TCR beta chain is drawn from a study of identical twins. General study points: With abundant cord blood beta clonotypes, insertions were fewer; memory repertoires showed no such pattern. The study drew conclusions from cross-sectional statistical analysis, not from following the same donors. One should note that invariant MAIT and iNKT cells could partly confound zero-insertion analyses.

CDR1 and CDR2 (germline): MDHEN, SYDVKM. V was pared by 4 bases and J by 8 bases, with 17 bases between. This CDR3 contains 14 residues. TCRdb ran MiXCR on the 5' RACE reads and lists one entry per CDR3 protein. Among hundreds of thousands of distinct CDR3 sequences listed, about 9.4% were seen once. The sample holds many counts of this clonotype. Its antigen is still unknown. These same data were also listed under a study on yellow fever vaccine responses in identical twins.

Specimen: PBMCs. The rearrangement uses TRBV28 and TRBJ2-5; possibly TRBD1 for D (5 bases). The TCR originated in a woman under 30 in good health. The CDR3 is CASSSIQGPATQYF. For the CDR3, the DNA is TGTGCCAGCAGTTCAATTCAGGGCCCCGCAACCCAGTACTTC.